These T cell receptor beta chains were read from a single sample in a study of blood T cell repertoires in COVID-19. This table comes from immunoSEQ multiplex PCR, and its TCRdb copy is limited to in-frame clones, with some not included. The sample consists of 200,000 to 250,000 clones, 88% of them appearing once. Sequencing input: peripheral blood. All receptors derive from a woman between 55 and 75 years old with acute or convalescent COVID-19. Both conserved end residues are part of each CDR3. The D gene is left open where the match is weak. Clone size is shown for a subset of rows, as once, few, many or a class of expanded clone.

- - TRBJ1-3 TRBV6-5 CASSYSGGYGNTIYF TGTGCCAGCAGTTACTCGGGCGGGTACGGAAACACCATATATTTT
- - TRBJ2-3 TRBV9 CASSPGTDTQYF TGTGCCAGCAGCCCAGGGACAGATACGCAGTATTTT
once - TRBJ1-2 TRBV6-5 CASSYSIRETYGYTF TGTGCCAGCAGTTACTCAATCCGGGAGACCTATGGCTACACCTTC
- TRBD1 TRBJ1-2 TRBV5-6 CASSFPGQGFYGYTF TGTGCCAGCAGTTTTCCGGGACAGGGCTTCTATGGCTACACCTTC
once TRBD1 TRBJ1-2 TRBV7-9 CASSLPPRDRNGYTF TGTGCCAGCAGCTTACCCCCACGGGACAGGAATGGCTACACCTTC
- - TRBJ1-6 TRBV11-2 CASSSMGAGSPLHF TGTGCCAGCAGCTCCATGGGTGCAGGCTCACCCCTCCACTTT
once TRBD1 TRBJ1-4 TRBV24-1 CATSDGTGATNEKLFF TGTGCCACCAGTGATGGGACAGGGGCTACTAATGAAAAACTGTTTTTT
- TRBD2 TRBJ2-7 TRBV7-9 CASSRRTSGSYEQYF TGTGCCAGCAGCCGAAGGACTAGCGGGAGCTACGAGCAGTACTTC
- TRBD1 TRBJ1-6 TRBV6-1 CASSEWWTGTYNSPLHF TGTGCCAGCAGTGAGTGGTGGACAGGGACCTATAATTCACCCCTCCACTTT
- - TRBJ2-3 TRBV5-1 CASSLVRGSYADTQYF TGCGCCAGCAGCTTGGTCAGGGGTAGTTATGCAGATACGCAGTATTTT
- TRBD1 TRBJ2-7 TRBV6-5 CASTRTGLGEQYF TGTGCCAGCACCCGGACAGGGTTGGGCGAGCAGTACTTC
- - TRBJ2-3 TRBV5-4 CASSVYRGGGTDTQYF TGTGCCAGCAGCGTCTACAGGGGGGGAGGCACAGATACGCAGTATTTT
once - TRBJ2-7 TRBV18 CASSPPITGTMGEQYF TGTGCCAGCTCACCACCCATTACCGGGACAATGGGCGAGCAGTACTTC
- - TRBJ1-4 TRBV2 CASRQGGANEKLFF TGTGCCAGCAGACAGGGCGGAGCAAATGAAAAACTGTTTTTT
- - TRBJ1-5 TRBV20-1 CSGVRLLHF TGCAGTGGCGTCAGGCTGTTGCATTTT
once - TRBJ2-7 TRBV7-6 CASSLSPYEQYF TGTGCCAGCAGCCTTTCTCCCTACGAGCAGTACTTC
- - TRBJ2-3 TRBV5-1 CASSDGRGSTADTQYF TGCGCCAGCAGCGACGGTCGGGGGAGTACCGCAGATACGCAGTATTTT
- - TRBJ2-7 TRBV5-1 CASSLEQGSLYEQYF TGCGCCAGCAGCTTGGAACAGGGCTCCCTTTACGAGCAGTACTTC
- - TRBJ2-1 TRBV2 CASTGSRGRGEQFF TGTGCCAGCACCGGATCCAGGGGTCGTGGTGAGCAGTTCTTC
- TRBD1 TRBJ1-5 TRBV19 CASSMGTGTTQPQHF TGTGCCAGTAGTATGGGGACAGGGACAACTCAGCCCCAGCATTTT
- TRBD1 TRBJ1-2 TRBV19 CASSISHRGNYGYTF TGTGCCAGTAGTATCTCTCACAGGGGGAACTATGGCTACACCTTC
- - TRBJ2-5 TRBV11-3 CASSLGARGKETQYF TGTGCCAGCAGCTTAGGCGCACGGGGAAAAGAGACCCAGTACTTC
- - TRBJ1-1 TRBV5-8 CASSPRLIPNTEAFF TGTGCCAGCAGCCCCCGACTGATCCCGAACACTGAAGCTTTCTTT
- - TRBJ1-3 TRBV19 CASSIQALFGNTIYF TGTGCCAGTAGTATCCAGGCACTCTTTGGAAACACCATATATTTT
- TRBD2 TRBJ2-7 TRBV7-8 CASSPGGRGEQYF TGTGCCAGCAGCCCCGGCGGGAGGGGGGAGCAGTACTTC